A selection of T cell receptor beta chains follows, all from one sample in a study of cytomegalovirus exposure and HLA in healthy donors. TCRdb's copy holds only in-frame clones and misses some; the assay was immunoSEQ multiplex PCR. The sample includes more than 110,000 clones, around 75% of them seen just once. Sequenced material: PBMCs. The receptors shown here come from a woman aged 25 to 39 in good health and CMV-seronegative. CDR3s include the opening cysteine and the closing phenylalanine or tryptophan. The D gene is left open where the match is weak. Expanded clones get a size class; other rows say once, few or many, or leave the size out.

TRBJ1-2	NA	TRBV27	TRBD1	CASSRGTGDGYGYTF	TGTGCCAGCAGTCGAGGGACAGGGGACGGCTATGGCTACACCTTC
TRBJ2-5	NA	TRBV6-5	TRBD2	CASSSAGEETQYF	TGTGCCAGCAGTTCAGCGGGGGAAGAGACCCAGTACTTC
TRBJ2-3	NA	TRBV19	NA	CASSIGSGWTDTQYF	TGTGCCAGTAGTATAGGTTCAGGGTGGACAGATACGCAGTATTTT
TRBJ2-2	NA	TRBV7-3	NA	CASSLSAQYTGELFF	TGTGCCAGCAGCTTAAGTGCACAGTACACCGGGGAGCTGTTTTTT
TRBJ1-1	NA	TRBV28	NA	CASSPDWNTEAFF	TGTGCCAGCAGCCCCGACTGGAACACTGAAGCTTTCTTT
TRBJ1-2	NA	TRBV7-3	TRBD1	CASSSPGQVVGYTF	TGTGCCAGCAGCTCTCCGGGACAGGTAGTGGGCTACACCTTC
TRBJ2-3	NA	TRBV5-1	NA	CASSPGGNSDTQYF	TGCGCCAGCAGCCCCGGGGGTAATTCAGATACGCAGTATTTT
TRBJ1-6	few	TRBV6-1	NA	CASSGASVSSYNSPLHF	TGTGCCAGCAGTGGGGCCTCCGTTAGCTCCTATAATTCACCCCTCCACTTT
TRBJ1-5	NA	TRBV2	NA	CASSVRVQPQHF	TGTGCCAGCAGTGTCAGGGTTCAGCCCCAGCATTTT
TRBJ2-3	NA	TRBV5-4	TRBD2	CASSLGLAESTDTQYF	TGTGCCAGCAGCTTGGGACTAGCGGAGTCCACAGATACGCAGTATTTT
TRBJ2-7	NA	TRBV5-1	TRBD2	CASRITSGSSYEQYF	TGCGCCAGCAGGATTACTAGCGGGTCCTCCTACGAGCAGTACTTC
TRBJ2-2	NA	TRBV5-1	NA	CASSLDPGAYTGELFF	TGCGCCAGCAGCTTGGATCCAGGGGCCTACACCGGGGAGCTGTTTTTT
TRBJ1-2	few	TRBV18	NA	CASSPGGYDGYTF	TGTGCCAGCTCACCTGGGGGGTATGATGGCTACACCTTC
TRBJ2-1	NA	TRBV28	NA	CASSLQNNEQFF	TGTGCCAGCAGTTTACAGAACAATGAGCAGTTCTTC